This is a list of T cell receptor beta chains from one sample in a study of regulatory T cells in long-lasting Graves disease. MiXCR, applied by TCRdb to the multiplex PCR reads, yields one record per CDR3 protein. The sample records 600,000 to 850,000 distinct CDR3 sequences, 25% to 35% being singletons. This sample comprised peripheral blood mononuclear cells (PBMCs), obtained when the disease was refractory, from a patient treated with antithyroid drugs. The receptors were gathered from a female donor with Graves disease. Both conserved end residues are trimmed from each CDR3.

v_call: TRBV12-3/TRBV12-4; cdr3_aa: ASSSLGREYQETQY
v_call: TRBV27; cdr3_aa: ASARWDKGYEQY
v_call: TRBV6-5; cdr3_aa: ASSYSGRDFEKLF
v_call: TRBV19; cdr3_aa: ASNPSLDNEQF
v_call: TRBV3-1; cdr3_aa: ASSQGVSGKNTGELF
v_call: TRBV20-1; cdr3_aa: SARDPRQPLGNTIY
v_call: TRBV28; cdr3_aa: ASSYPDRGPDSPLH
v_call: TRBV2; cdr3_aa: ASLGGTGGNEQF
v_call: TRBV19; cdr3_aa: ASSVRPRNTEAF
v_call: TRBV5-1; cdr3_aa: ASSLASGLAEDTEAF
v_call: TRBV6-2/TRBV6-3; cdr3_aa: AIDTNTGELF
v_call: TRBV16; cdr3_aa: ASSKLNYEQY
v_call: TRBV16; cdr3_aa: ASSQGQGALYGYT
v_call: TRBV12-3/TRBV12-4; cdr3_aa: ASSLGRIRTYEQY
v_call: TRBV6-2/TRBV6-3; cdr3_aa: ASSSYQTSGRSYEQY
v_call: TRBV6-1; cdr3_aa: ASSPGTSGMYTTYEQY
v_call: TRBV28; cdr3_aa: ASSQEAGIFTEAF
v_call: TRBV27; cdr3_aa: ASSRAGTGSYEQY
v_call: TRBV2; cdr3_aa: ASRPGLAVLGELF
v_call: TRBV6-2/TRBV6-3; cdr3_aa: ASSYSGAGYQETQY
v_call: TRBV19; cdr3_aa: ASSTTERNQPQH
v_call: TRBV12-3/TRBV12-4; cdr3_aa: ASSTGTRTYGYT
v_call: TRBV9; cdr3_aa: ASSPTGVDYGYT
v_call: TRBV19; cdr3_aa: ASTAGDFGYT
v_call: TRBV3-1; cdr3_aa: ASSQDVRGTPTLDEQY
v_call: TRBV18; cdr3_aa: ASSPPGPNTEAF
v_call: TRBV5-1; cdr3_aa: AISTRTDNTGELF
v_call: TRBV29-1; cdr3_aa: SVEVPGRGLTEAF
v_call: TRBV12-3/TRBV12-4; cdr3_aa: ASSFLQGLETQY
v_call: TRBV20-1; cdr3_aa: SAREGQWGGYT
v_call: TRBV15; cdr3_aa: ATSRDPGGGNTIY
v_call: TRBV11-2; cdr3_aa: ASSLEGAEGYEQY